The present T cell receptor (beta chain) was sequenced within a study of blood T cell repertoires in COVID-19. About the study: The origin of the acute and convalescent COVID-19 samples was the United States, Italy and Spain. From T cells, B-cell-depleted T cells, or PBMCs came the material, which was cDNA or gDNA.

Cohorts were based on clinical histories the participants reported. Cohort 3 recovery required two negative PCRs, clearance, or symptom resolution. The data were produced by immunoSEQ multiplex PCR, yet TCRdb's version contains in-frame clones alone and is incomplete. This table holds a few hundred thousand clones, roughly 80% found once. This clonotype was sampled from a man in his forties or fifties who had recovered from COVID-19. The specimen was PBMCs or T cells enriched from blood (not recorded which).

CDR3 region: CASSYYGIYEQYF. The CDR3 DNA sequence: TGTGCCAGCAGTTACTACGGTATCTACGAGCAGTACTTC. The chain employs TRBV6-5 and TRBJ2-7; D call uncertain. This CDR3 is 13 amino acids long. With 1 base removed from V and 3 bases from J, the gap between germline ends came to 7 bases. CDR1 and CDR2 from the germline V gene are MNHEY and SVGAGI.